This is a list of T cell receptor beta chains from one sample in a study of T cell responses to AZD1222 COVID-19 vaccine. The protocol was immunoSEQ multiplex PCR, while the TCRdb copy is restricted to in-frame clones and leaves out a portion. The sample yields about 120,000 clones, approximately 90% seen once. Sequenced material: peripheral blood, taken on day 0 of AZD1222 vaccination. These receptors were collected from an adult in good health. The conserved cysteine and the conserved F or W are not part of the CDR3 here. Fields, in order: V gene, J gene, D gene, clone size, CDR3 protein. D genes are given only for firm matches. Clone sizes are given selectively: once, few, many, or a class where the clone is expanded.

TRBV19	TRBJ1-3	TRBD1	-	ASMTGLNSGNTIY
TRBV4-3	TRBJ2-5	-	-	ASSLGTHVRETQY
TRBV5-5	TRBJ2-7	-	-	ASSYGQTPGEQY
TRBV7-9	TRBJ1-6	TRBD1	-	ASSGDRYNSPLH
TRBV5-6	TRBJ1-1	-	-	ASSLVGGRTEAF
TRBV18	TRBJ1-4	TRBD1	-	ASSPRDRVVGKLF
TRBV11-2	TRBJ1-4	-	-	ATRDPSETNEKLF
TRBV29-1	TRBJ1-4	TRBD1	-	SVVWDRSAEKLF
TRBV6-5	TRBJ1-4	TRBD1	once	ASSSLTGAKSEKLF
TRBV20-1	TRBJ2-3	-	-	SASYRGSSGDTQY
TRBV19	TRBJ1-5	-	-	ASVGWVGNSNQPQH
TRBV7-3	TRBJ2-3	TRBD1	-	ASSLFEGAGTDTQY
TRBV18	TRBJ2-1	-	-	ASSPTQNAGQF
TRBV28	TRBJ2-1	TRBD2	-	ASSPGTSFNNEQF
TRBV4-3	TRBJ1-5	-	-	ASSHIRDVCNQPQH
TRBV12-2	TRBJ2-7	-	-	ASRLRPRAVEGESSYEQY
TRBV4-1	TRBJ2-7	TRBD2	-	ASSQRAGDSYEQY
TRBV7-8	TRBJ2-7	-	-	ASSHLSYRLLSLQPYEQY
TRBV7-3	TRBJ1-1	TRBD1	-	ASRTAGQLNTEAF
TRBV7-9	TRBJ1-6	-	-	ASSLGQGFSPLH
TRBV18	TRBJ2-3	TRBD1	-	ASSPRRQGASTSTDTQY
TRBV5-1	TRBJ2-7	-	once	ASTSTGLEQY
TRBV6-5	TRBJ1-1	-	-	ASSYLPPRNTEAF
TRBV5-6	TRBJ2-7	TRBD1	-	ASSLGDRVHEQY
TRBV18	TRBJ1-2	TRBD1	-	ASSSTGVGANYGYT
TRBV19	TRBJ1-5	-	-	ASSSGTVSNQPQH
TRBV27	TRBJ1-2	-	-	ASSLSVGVYGYT
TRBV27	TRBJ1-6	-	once	ASSLSTVRSSYNSPLH
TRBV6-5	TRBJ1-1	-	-	ASIGEDTEAF
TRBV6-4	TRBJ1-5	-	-	ASSLQAEGQPQH
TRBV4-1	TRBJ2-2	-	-	ASSTRQGLMGGELF
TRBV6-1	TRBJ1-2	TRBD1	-	ASRDRGYYGYT
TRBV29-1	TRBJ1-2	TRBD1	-	SVWTGHSYGYT
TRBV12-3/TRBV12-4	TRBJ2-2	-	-	ASSLGTGELF
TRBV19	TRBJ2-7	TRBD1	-	ASSLRGTGSTHEQY
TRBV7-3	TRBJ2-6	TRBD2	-	ASSLIGTSGGRYSGANVLT
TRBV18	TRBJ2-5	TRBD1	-	ASLPQGAAKETQY
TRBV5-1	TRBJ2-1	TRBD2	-	ASSSQTSGGTYNEQF
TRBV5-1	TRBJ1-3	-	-	ASSFQAGNTIY
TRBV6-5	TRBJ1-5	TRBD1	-	ASRGTGEGYQPQH
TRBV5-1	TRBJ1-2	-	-	ASSLGDREPGYT
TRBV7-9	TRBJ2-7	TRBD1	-	ASSPRDRGFYEQY
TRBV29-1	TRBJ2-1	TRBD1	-	SVEATGGVYNEQF
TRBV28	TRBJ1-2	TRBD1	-	ASSTPQGVRENT
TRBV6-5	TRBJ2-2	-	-	ASSPEGRAGELF
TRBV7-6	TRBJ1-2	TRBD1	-	ASSPGTGLNYGYT
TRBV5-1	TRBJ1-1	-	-	ASSLEQAGYTEAF
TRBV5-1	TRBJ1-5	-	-	ASRRGVDNQPQH
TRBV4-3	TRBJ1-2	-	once	ASSQDGPYGYT